The 32 T cell receptor beta chains in this list originate from one sample, sequenced in a study of blood T cell repertoires in COVID-19. Here immunoSEQ multiplex PCR was the method, and the copy in TCRdb shows in-frame clones only, minus some. The sample lists hundreds of thousands of clones, roughly 88% occurring once. What was sequenced was peripheral blood. The receptors come from a woman younger than 45 with active or convalescent COVID-19.

The gene calls are TRBV11-2 and TRBJ1-1, with a weak D call TRBD1 (6 bases). The length of the CDR3 is 13 residues. Deletions cut 5 bases from V and 5 bases from J, with 12 bases between. The V gene's germline CDR1 is SGHAT and CDR2 FQNNGV. The CDR3 loop is CASSKTGKTEAFF. In DNA, the CDR3 is TGTGCCAGCAGCAAAACAGGGAAAACTGAAGCTTTCTTT.

The V call is TRBV30, the J call TRBJ1-1; D gene uncertain. CDR3 length: 13 residues. From germline, CDR1 is GTSNPN and CDR2 SVGIG (reference sequence). Deletions cut 0 bases from V and 5 bases from J, with 10 bases between. The CDR3 nucleotides are TGTGCCTGGAGTGTACAAGTTTTGACTGAAGCTTTCTTT. Residues: CAWSVQVLTEAFF.

The sample holds a few counts of this clone. The chain combines TRBV27 with TRBJ2-2; weak D call: TRBD2 (6 bases). The CDR3 contains 14 residues. Per the germline V gene, CDR1 is MNHEY and CDR2 is SMNVEV (reference sequence). V lost 3 bases, J lost 7 bases, and 12 bases lay in between. The CDR3, as DNA: TGTGCCAGCAGTTTGCGGGACCAGGGCGGGGAGCTGTTTTTT. Protein sequence: CASSLRDQGGELFF.

The rearrangement joins TRBV29-1 to TRBJ1-1; 8 bases map to TRBD1. There are 14 residues in the CDR3. Germline CDR1 is SQVTM and CDR2 is ANQGSEA. Trimming took 4 bases from V and 5 from J; bases not matched to a gene: 9. The CDR3 bases are TGCAGCGTTGCGGACAGGGCAACCCTTACTGAAGCTTTCTTT. This translates into CSVADRATLTEAFF.

The V gene is TRBV19, the J gene TRBJ1-3; D possibly corresponds to TRBD1 (6 bases). CDR3 size: 14 residues. V lost 9 bases, J lost 2 bases, and 14 bases lay in between. Germline CDR1 LNHDA, CDR2 SQIVND (reference sequence). The CDR3 spells CASKPGVAGNTIYF. As DNA, the CDR3 is TGTGCCAGCAAACCAGGGGTTGCTGGAAACACCATATATTTT. The whole variable domain, remainder taken from reference TRBV19 and TRBJ1-3, is DGGITQSPKYLFRKEGQNVTLSCEQNLNHDAMYWYRQDPGQGLRLIYYSQIVNDFQKGDIAEGYSVSREKKESFPLTVTSAQKNPTAFYLCASKPGVAGNTIYFGEGSWLTVV.

The chain employs TRBV5-1 and TRBJ1-2; D unclear. The CDR3 length is 14 residues. Germline CDR1 is SGHRS and CDR2 is YFSETQ. V shed 1 base and J shed 4 bases, with 11 bases lying between them. DNA of the CDR3: TGCGCCAGCAGCTTGCCCGAGGAAGTCTATGGCTACACCTTC. It yields the protein CASSLPEEVYGYTF.

The chain employs TRBV24-1 and TRBJ2-1, with D possibly being TRBD2 (6 bases). Germline V gives CDR1 KGHDR, CDR2 SFDVKD. The CDR3 loop spans 15 amino acids. V lost 3 bases to trimming and J lost 5 bases, with 13 bases between them. CDR3 sequence (DNA): TGTGCCACCAGTGATCGCGGGACTTTCGACAATGAGCAGTTCTTC. It encodes CATSDRGTFDNEQFF.

V is TRBV3-1 (or the pseudogene TRBV3-2) and J is TRBJ1-1, with TRBD1 as a possible D gene (6 bases). The CDR3 extends over 15 amino acids. The V end lost 3 bases, the J end lost 1 base, and 12 bases lay between the germline ends. Germline loops: CDR1 LGHDT, CDR2 YNNKEL (reference sequence). The CDR3 DNA reads as TGTGCCAGCAGCCACGGGGGGCGGGGGAACACTGAAGCTTTCTTT. The encoded protein is CASSHGGRGNTEAFF.

V is TRBV7-9 and J is TRBJ1-4; TRBD1 matches 7 bases. Germline assignment: CDR1 SEHNR and CDR2 FQNEAQ (reference sequence). CDR3 length: 15 residues. The ends lost 0 bases at V and 5 bases at J; junction bases unmatched: 3. CDR3 nucleotide sequence: TGTGCCAGCAGCTTAGCGGGGACAGAGAATGAAAAACTGTTTTTT. Protein product: CASSLAGTENEKLFF.

The chain uses TRBV19 and TRBJ2-2; no firm D call. Trimming took 4 bases from V and 0 from J, leaving 6 bases between them. The CDR3 totals 14 residues. Per germline, CDR1 LNHDA and CDR2 SQIVND (reference sequence). CDR3 sequence reads: CASSTNTNTGELFF. CDR3 sequence (DNA): TGTGCCAGTAGTACAAACACGAACACCGGGGAGCTGTTTTTT.

The chain combines TRBV19 with TRBJ1-1, with 10 positions matching TRBD1. This CDR3 has 15 residues. The V gene end was trimmed by 6 bases and the J gene end by 0 bases; junction bases not matched to a gene: 4. Germline V gene data show CDR1 as LNHDA and CDR2 as SQIVND (reference sequence). In nucleotides, the CDR3 is TGTGCCAGTAGGGGGACAGGGGAACTGAACACTGAAGCTTTCTTT. This translates into CASRGTGELNTEAFF.

V and J are TRBV13 and TRBJ2-5; 11 bases map to TRBD2. This CDR3 is built from 16 residues. Trimming removed 5 bases from V and 2 bases from J; junction bases left unmatched: 7. Germline CDR1 reads PRHDT; CDR2 reads FYEKMQ (reference sequence). The chain's CDR3 is CASSPGTSGIQETQYF. CDR3 nucleotide sequence: TGTGCCAGCAGCCCTGGGACTAGCGGCATTCAAGAGACCCAGTACTTC.

The V and J genes are TRBV6-1 and TRBJ1-2; 7 positions match TRBD1. CDR1 MNHNS and CDR2 SASEGT come from the germline V gene. After removal of 3 bases from V and 5 bases from J, the junction contained 12 bases not matched to a gene. The CDR3 sequence is 16 residues long. The CDR3: CASSDPIFRDRYGYTF. CDR3 in DNA: TGTGCCAGCAGTGACCCGATCTTTCGGGACAGATATGGCTACACCTTC.

V usage is TRBV15 and J usage is TRBJ1-1; D not resolved. CDR1 is LNHNV and CDR2 is YYDKDF in the germline V gene (reference sequence). The CDR3 totals 15 residues. The V end was cut by 7 bases, the J end by 1 base, with 16 bases between. The chain's CDR3 is CATNGGEGKNTEAFF. CDR3 DNA sequence: TGTGCCACCAATGGCGGGGAGGGCAAGAACACTGAAGCTTTCTTT.

The J gene is TRBJ1-6, the V gene TRBV19; perhaps TRBD1 as D (6 bases). Germline values: CDR1 LNHDA, CDR2 SQIVND (reference sequence). V lost 4 bases to trimming and J lost 10 bases, with 20 bases between them. There are 16 residues in the CDR3. The CDR3 region is CASSTLSTGIGSPLHF. The CDR3 coding sequence is TGTGCCAGTAGTACCCTATCAACAGGGATCGGGTCACCCCTCCACTTT.

This clone has a handful of counts. CDR3 region: CASRPSVGAGAYGYTF. As DNA, the CDR3 is TGTGCCAGCAGACCTAGTGTGGGGGCAGGGGCCTATGGCTACACCTTC. J is TRBJ1-2 and V is TRBV28, with D possibly TRBD1 on 6 matching bases. V lost 6 bases and J lost 4, with 21 bases in between. The CDR3 length is 16 residues. The germline CDR1 and CDR2 sequences are MDHEN and SYDVKM.

The rearrangement uses TRBV29-1 and TRBJ1-1; the match to TRBD1 covers 9 bases. Germline V gene sequence: CDR1 SQVTM, CDR2 ANQGSEA. V trimming: 7 bases; J trimming: 3 bases; junction bases outside the gene matches: 9. This CDR3 region has 14 residues. The CDR3 region has the DNA TGCAGCGCCGAGGCCCGGGACAGGGACACTGAAGCTTTCTTT. It encodes CSAEARDRDTEAFF.

This clone has just one count. The V and J genes are TRBV5-1 and TRBJ1-2; TRBD1 matches at 9 bases. The junction had 14 bases not matched to a gene; V was cut back by 1 base and J by 4 bases. Germline lookup yields CDR1 SGHRS and CDR2 YFSETQ. The CDR3 is 18 residues long. The CDR3 is CASSLSGTGPSALYGYTF. DNA of the CDR3: TGCGCCAGCAGCTTGTCCGGGACAGGGCCCTCTGCGCTCTATGGCTACACCTTC.

J is TRBJ2-5 and V is TRBV29-1; 8 bases line up with TRBD2. V shed 2 bases and J 5 bases; nucleotides not matched to a gene: 7. The CDR3 contains 14 residues. Germline CDR1 is SQVTM and CDR2 is ANQGSEA. DNA of the CDR3: TGCAGCGTTGAAATGGCGGGGGGAGGGGAGACCCAGTACTTC. Amino acid sequence: CSVEMAGGGETQYF.

The chain is built from TRBV6-5 and TRBJ1-1, with 11 positions matching TRBD1. This CDR3 has 15 residues. Trimming took 5 bases from V and 2 from J; bases not matched to a gene: 4. The germline V gene encodes CDR1 MNHEY and CDR2 SVGAGI. The CDR3 nucleotides are TGTGCCAGCAGTCCGGGACAGGGGGTTAACACTGAAGCTTTCTTT. It encodes CASSPGQGVNTEAFF.

This chain joins TRBV15 and TRBJ2-2; no firm D call. The V end lost 5 bases, the J end lost 1 base, and 5 bases lay between the germline ends. This CDR3 has 13 residues. Looked up from germline, CDR1 is LNHNV and CDR2 is YYDKDF (reference sequence). This CDR3 reads CATSAENTGELFF. Written as DNA, the CDR3 is TGTGCCACCAGCGCGGAGAACACCGGGGAGCTGTTTTTT.

The chain carries TRBV6-1 and TRBJ1-1; D is undetermined. The V gene's germline CDR1 is MNHNS and CDR2 SASEGT. The CDR3 length is 14 residues. Trimming took off 2 bases at V and 4 bases at J, with 11 bases between the two ends. The CDR3 is CASSERGLGTEAFF. CDR3 sequence (DNA): TGTGCCAGCAGTGAACGGGGATTAGGCACTGAAGCTTTCTTT.

The rearrangement uses TRBV7-2 and TRBJ2-3; 10 bases line up with TRBD2. Germline values: CDR1 SGHTA, CDR2 FQGNSA. CDR3 length: 16 amino acids. V lost 4 bases to trimming and J lost 6 bases; unmatched junction nucleotides: 10. DNA for the CDR3: TGTGCCAGCAGCTCTAGCGGGGGCCGGGTCGGGGATACGCAGTATTTT. It codes for CASSSSGGRVGDTQYF. Supplemented by reference TRBV7-2 and TRBJ2-3, the full variable domain reads GAGVSQSPSNKVTEKGKDVELRCDPISGHTALYWYRQSLGQGLEFLIYFQGNSAPDKSGLPSDRFSAERTGGSVSTLTIQRTQQEDSAVYLCASSSSGGRVGDTQYFGPGTRLTVL.

This clone was picked up a small number of times. The chain links TRBV9 to TRBJ1-3, with no clear D. Germline assignment: CDR1 SGDLS and CDR2 YYNGEE. This CDR3 contains 15 residues. The V end was cut by 5 bases, the J end by 0 bases, with 12 bases between. The chain's CDR3 is CASSEQLDSGNTIYF. The CDR3 DNA sequence: TGTGCCAGCAGTGAACAGCTCGACTCTGGAAACACCATATATTTT.

This clone was seen more than once but under ten times. The chain has TRBV7-9 and TRBJ2-7; D gene ambiguous. Germline values: CDR1 SEHNR, CDR2 FQNEAQ (reference sequence). The CDR3 has 12 residues. V lost 5 bases and J lost 0, with 5 bases in between. The CDR3 loop reads CASSRASYEQYF. CDR3 in DNA: TGTGCCAGCAGCCGAGCCTCCTACGAGCAGTACTTC. Combining the CDR3 with reference TRBV7-9 and TRBJ2-7 gives the whole variable domain DTGVSQNPRHKITKRGQNVTFRCDPISEHNRLYWYRQTLGQGPEFLTYFQNEAQLEKSRLLSDRFSAERPKGSFSTLEIQRTEQGDSAMYLCASSRASYEQYFGPGTRLTVT.

The chain has TRBV9 and TRBJ1-3, with no clear D. The CDR3 runs to 16 residues. V shed 2 bases and J shed 0 bases, with 12 bases lying between them. Per the germline V gene, CDR1 is SGDLS and CDR2 is YYNGEE. This CDR3 reads CASSVGSLPSGNTIYF. The CDR3 DNA reads as TGTGCCAGCAGCGTGGGCAGCCTGCCCTCTGGAAACACCATATATTTT.

This chain connects TRBV6-1 to TRBJ1-6; the D gene is possibly TRBD1 (5 bases). Germline values: CDR1 MNHNS, CDR2 SASEGT. This CDR3 is 13 amino acids long. Trimming took off 2 bases at V and 10 bases at J, with 9 bases between the two ends. The CDR3 bases are TGTGCCAGCAGTGAACGGGCAGGGTCACCCCTCCACTTT. Translating gives CASSERAGSPLHF.

The chain couples TRBV5-1 to TRBJ2-1; 11 positions agree with TRBD2. V was clipped by 4 bases and J by 6 bases; unmatched bases: 18. Per germline, CDR1 SGHRS and CDR2 YFSETQ. The CDR3 runs to 19 residues. CDR3 nucleotides: TGCGCCAGCAGCACGAAGGGGGGGCGACTAGCGGGATACCGCAATGAGCAGTTCTTC. This sequence encodes CASSTKGGRLAGYRNEQFF.

V and J are TRBV19 and TRBJ1-5; 9 nucleotides line up with TRBD1. The CDR3 covers 15 residues. CDR1 LNHDA and CDR2 SQIVND come from the germline V gene (reference sequence). Trimming removed 6 bases from V and 7 bases from J; junction bases left unmatched: 10. As DNA, the CDR3 is TGTGCCAGTAGCACCACAGGGGGCGAGCGACAGCCCCAGCATTTT. This gives the protein CASSTTGGERQPQHF.

Only one count was recorded for this clone. This chain uses TRBV12-3 or TRBV12-4 with TRBJ1-1; D unresolved. V gave up 6 bases and J gave up 6 bases, with 14 bases separating them. The CDR3 has 13 residues. CDR3 bases: TGTGCCAGCAGCCAGGATCCGTGGCCTGAAGCTTTCTTT. This translates into CASSQDPWPEAFF.

The rearrangement uses TRBV29-1 and TRBJ1-2, with 9 bases fitting TRBD1. The CDR3 contains 12 residues. Germline CDR1 SQVTM, CDR2 ANQGSEA. The trim removed 5 bases at V and 8 bases at J, leaving 6 bases unmatched. CDR3 region: CSVKQGAYGYTF. The DNA of the CDR3 is TGCAGCGTTAAACAGGGGGCGTACGGCTACACCTTC. Full variable domain (remainder filled in from reference TRBV29-1 and TRBJ1-2): SAVISQKPSRDICQRGTSLTIQCQVDSQVTMMFWYRQQPGQSLTLIATANQGSEATYESGFVIDKFPISRPNLTFSTLTVSNMSPEDSSIYLCSVKQGAYGYTFGSGTRLTVV.

This clone was recorded once. The chain joins TRBV6-2 or TRBV6-3 to TRBJ2-5; 8 nucleotides line up with TRBD2. V gave up 4 bases and J gave up 5 bases; unmatched junction bases: 6. Germline V gene data show CDR1 as MNHEY and CDR2 as SVGEGT. This CDR3 has 14 residues. The CDR3 is CASSSGLAGETQYF. In nucleotides, the CDR3 is TGTGCCAGCAGTTCCGGACTAGCAGGGGAGACCCAGTACTTC.